This paragraph covers one TCR beta chain sequence. Germline values: CDR1 SGHDT, CDR2 YYEEEE. The J segment lost 11 bases and the V segment lost 5 bases, leaving 12 bases of the junction unmatched. The CDR3 covers 13 residues. Method: immunoSEQ multiplex PCR; TCRdb's copy keeps in-frame clones and lacks some. The sample consists of more than 30,000 clones, roughly 88% of them appearing once. The data belong to a study of T cells in localized non-small cell lung cancer. The sequencing here drew on peripheral blood mononuclear cells, taken before any cancer treatment. The chain links TRBV5-6 to TRBJ2-7, with 8 bases matching TRBD2. This clonotype originated in a woman between 35 and 70 years old with stage III lung adenocarcinoma. The CDR3 loop is CASRPGLGMYEYF. In DNA form, the CDR3 reads TGTGCCAGCAGACCGGGACTAGGGATGTACGAGTACTTC.